These 22 T cell receptor beta chains originate from one sample sequenced in a study of CXCR3-negative and CXCR3-positive naive CD8 T cells. Findings and caveats of the study: CXCR3-expressing naive cells carried TRB CDR3s more hydrophobic than those of CXCR3-negative naive cells.

In preparing the TRB cDNA libraries, 5' RACE with UMI labels was used. No DNA is given; TCRdb re-called the 5' RACE reads and lists each CDR3 protein once. The sample holds about 85,000 distinct CDR3 sequences. These receptors are not linked to any known antigen. Sequenced input: naive CXCR3+ CD8+ T cells from blood. Subset meaning: CD45RO-CCR7+CD27+CD95- naive CD8+ T cells expressing CXCR3 (TNR3+). The source of these receptors is a human donor in good health. Some clones in this sample may be carry-over from other donors' samples.

This rearrangement joins TRBV20-1 to TRBJ1-4; TCRdb's D call, TRBD1, is unchecked because there is no DNA. CDR3 length: 14 amino acids. CDR1 DFQATT and CDR2 SNEGSKA come from the germline V gene (reference sequence). This chain's CDR3 is CSAAVPRGEEKLFF.

The rearrangement uses TRBV9 and TRBJ2-5; TCRdb gives TRBD1 as the D gene, but with no DNA this cannot be confirmed. This CDR3 spans 14 amino acids. Per germline, CDR1 SGDLS and CDR2 YYNGEE. The CDR3 reads CASRDPTGGETQYF.

The chain couples TRBV4-3 to TRBJ2-5. The CDR3 length is 13 residues. Germline CDR1 and CDR2: LGHNA and YSLEER. CDR3 loop: CASSQVIGWTQYF.

This chain joins TRBV7-2 and TRBJ2-3; checking the TCRdb D call of TRBD1 is not possible without DNA. The V gene's germline CDR1 is SGHTA and CDR2 FQGNSA. The CDR3 has 17 residues. The CDR3: CASSLWGTGGGTDTQYF.

The chain uses TRBV5-1 and TRBJ2-7; absent DNA, TCRdb's TRBD2 call cannot be checked. The CDR3 spans 15 residues. CDR1 SGHRS and CDR2 YFSETQ come from the germline V gene. CDR3 region: CASEEGPERFYEQYF.

The chain uses TRBV24-1 and TRBJ2-5; TCRdb calls TRBD1, which cannot be checked without DNA. Germline V CDR1 and CDR2: KGHDR, SFDVKD. The CDR3 totals 18 residues. Here the CDR3 reads CATSDPPSTGVLQETQYF.

This chain links TRBV5-1 with TRBJ2-3. The CDR3 extends over 11 amino acids. Germline loops: CDR1 SGHRS, CDR2 YFSETQ. CDR3 protein: CASSFLDTQYF.

The gene calls are TRBV5-1 and TRBJ1-2; TCRdb proposes TRBD1, but this gene call is untestable without DNA. CDR1 and CDR2 from the germline V gene are SGHRS and YFSETQ. CDR3 length equals 16 residues. This chain's CDR3 is CASLVLPRGPLIGYTF. Variable domain in full (rest from reference TRBV5-1 and TRBJ1-2): KAGVTQTPRYLIKTRGQQVTLSCSPISGHRSVSWYQQTPGQGLQFLFEYFSETQRNKGNFPGRFSGRQFSNSRSEMNVSTLELGDSALYLCASLVLPRGPLIGYTFGSGTRLTVV.

V gene TRBV19 combines with J gene TRBJ1-1; TCRdb reports TRBD1, a call that lacks DNA to check it against. The CDR3 extends over 17 amino acids. Germline lookup yields CDR1 LNHDA and CDR2 SQIVND (reference sequence). The chain's CDR3 is CASSPTRDRGSLAEAFF.

The chain joins TRBV27 to TRBJ2-7; TCRdb's D call of TRBD2 is untestable without DNA. The CDR3 runs 15 residues. Germline V CDR1 and CDR2: MNHEY, SMNVEV (reference sequence). The CDR3: CASSPSSGRSYEQYF.

V is TRBV7-2 and J is TRBJ2-2. The CDR3 has 12 amino acids. CDR1 SGHTA and CDR2 FQGNSA come from the germline V gene. The CDR3 region is CASSVNTGELFF.

V gene TRBV5-1 combines with J gene TRBJ2-5. The CDR3 has 15 residues. CDR1 SGHRS and CDR2 YFSETQ come from the germline V gene. CDR3 in amino acids: CASSLVVLGQETQYF.

The chain employs TRBV14 and TRBJ2-5. Germline V lookup: CDR1 SGHDN, CDR2 FVKESK. The CDR3 is made up of 15 amino acids. The CDR3 region is CASSQGVTNQETQYF.

The V and J genes are TRBV6-1 and TRBJ2-5; lacking DNA, the TRBD1 call made by TCRdb goes unchecked. CDR1 and CDR2 (germline): MNHNS, SASEGT. The CDR3 sequence is 14 residues long. This CDR3 is CASSRDREVQTQYF.

CDR3: CASARQENQPQHF. The V gene is TRBV2, the J gene TRBJ1-5; TCRdb selects TRBD1, and the lack of DNA leaves this call unchecked. The germline V gene encodes CDR1 SNHLY and CDR2 FYNNEI. There are 13 residues in the CDR3.

The rearrangement links TRBV5-1 to TRBJ2-7; TCRdb names TRBD1, which stays unverified in the absence of DNA. CDR1 and CDR2 from the germline V gene are SGHRS and YFSETQ. The CDR3 consists of 14 residues. CDR3 amino acids: CASSFSGGVYEQYF.

The V gene is TRBV6-1, the J gene TRBJ2-5; TCRdb calls TRBD1, which cannot be checked without DNA. CDR1 is MNHNS, CDR2 SASEGT, per germline. CDR3 length: 14 residues. The CDR3 protein is CASSEGSGQETQYF.

The chain carries TRBV7-9 and TRBJ2-5; lacking DNA, the TRBD1 call made by TCRdb goes unchecked. This CDR3 spans 14 amino acids. Per the germline V gene, CDR1 is SEHNR and CDR2 is FQNEAQ (reference sequence). The chain's CDR3 is CASSFAQGGETQYF.

The chain is built from TRBV12-3 or TRBV12-4 and TRBJ2-7; TCRdb calls TRBD1, which cannot be checked without DNA. The CDR3 extends over 15 amino acids. This CDR3 is CASTLRLGELYEQYF.

This chain uses TRBV6-5 with TRBJ2-7; TCRdb's D call, TRBD1, is unchecked because there is no DNA. Germline loops: CDR1 MNHEY, CDR2 SVGAGI. This CDR3 is built from 15 residues. CDR3 amino acids: CATPEDWDRVHEQYF.

The chain couples TRBV4-3 to TRBJ2-1; TCRdb gives TRBD1 as the D gene, but with no DNA this cannot be confirmed. The CDR3 is made up of 16 amino acids. Per germline, CDR1 LGHNA and CDR2 YSLEER. The CDR3: CASSQDRDSSYNEQFF.

This chain connects TRBV6-5 to TRBJ2-3; no DNA is available, so the TRBD1 call from TCRdb remains unchecked. Germline V gene lookup returns CDR1 MNHEY and CDR2 SVGAGI. The CDR3 loop spans 17 amino acids. The CDR3 loop is CASSYSGGGDSTDTQYF.